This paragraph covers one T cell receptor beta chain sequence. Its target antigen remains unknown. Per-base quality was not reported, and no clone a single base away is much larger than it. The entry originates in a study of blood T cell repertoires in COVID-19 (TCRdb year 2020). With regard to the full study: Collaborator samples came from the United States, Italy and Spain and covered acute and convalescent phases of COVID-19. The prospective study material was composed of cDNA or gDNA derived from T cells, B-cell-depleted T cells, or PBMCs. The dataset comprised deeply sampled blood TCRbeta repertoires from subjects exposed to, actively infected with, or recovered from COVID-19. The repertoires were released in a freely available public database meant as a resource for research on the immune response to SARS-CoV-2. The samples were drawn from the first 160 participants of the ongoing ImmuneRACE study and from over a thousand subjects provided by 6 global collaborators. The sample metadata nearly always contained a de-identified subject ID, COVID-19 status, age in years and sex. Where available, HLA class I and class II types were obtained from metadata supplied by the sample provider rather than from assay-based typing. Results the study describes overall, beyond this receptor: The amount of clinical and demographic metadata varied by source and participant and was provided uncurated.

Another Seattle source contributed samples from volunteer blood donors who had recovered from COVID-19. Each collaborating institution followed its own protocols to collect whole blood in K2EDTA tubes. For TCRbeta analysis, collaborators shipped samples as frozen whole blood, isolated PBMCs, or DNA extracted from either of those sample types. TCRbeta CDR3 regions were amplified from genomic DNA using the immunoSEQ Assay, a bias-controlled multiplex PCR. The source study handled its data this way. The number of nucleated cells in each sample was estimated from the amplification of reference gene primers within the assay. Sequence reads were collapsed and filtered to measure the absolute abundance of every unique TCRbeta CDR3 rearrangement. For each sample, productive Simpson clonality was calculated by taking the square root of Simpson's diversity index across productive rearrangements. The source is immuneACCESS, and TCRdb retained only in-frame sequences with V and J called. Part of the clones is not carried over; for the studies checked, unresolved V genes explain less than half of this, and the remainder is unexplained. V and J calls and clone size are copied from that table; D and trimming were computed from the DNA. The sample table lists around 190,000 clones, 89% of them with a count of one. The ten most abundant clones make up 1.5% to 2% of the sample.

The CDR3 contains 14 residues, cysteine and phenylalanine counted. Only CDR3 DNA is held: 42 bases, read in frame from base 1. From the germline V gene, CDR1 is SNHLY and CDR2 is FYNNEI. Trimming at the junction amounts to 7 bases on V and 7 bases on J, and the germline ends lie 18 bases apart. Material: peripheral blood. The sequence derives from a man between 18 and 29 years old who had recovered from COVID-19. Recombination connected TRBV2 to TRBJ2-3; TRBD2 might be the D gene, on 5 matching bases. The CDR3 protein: CASTSEGTSYTQYF. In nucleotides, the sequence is TGTGCCAGCACTTCTGAGGGCACATCGTATACGCAGTATTTT.